The rows below give T cell receptor beta chains drawn from one sample of a study of glioma-infiltrating T cells. One entry per CDR3 protein results from TCRdb running MiXCR on the multiplex PCR reads. This table holds 40,000 or so distinct CDR3 sequences, 20% to 25% found once. The sequencing input was glioma tissue, nonneoplastic brain tissue, or PBMCs (not recorded which). These TCRs come from a human donor with low-grade glioma or glioblastoma, undergoing nonglioma brain surgery, or in good health (not recorded which). Both conserved end residues are part of each CDR3. The D gene is left open where the match is weak. Only part of the rows carry a size: once, few, many, or a class if the clone is expanded.

V	J	size	D	CDR3	DNA
TRBV12-3/TRBV12-4	TRBJ2-3	many	.	CASSLGGPKDTQYF	TGTGCCAGCAGCTTAGGAGGTCCGAAGGATACGCAGTATTTT
TRBV19	TRBJ1-5	many	.	CASSMARGDQPQHF	TGTGCCAGTAGTATGGCGAGGGGTGATCAGCCCCAGCATTTT
TRBV28	TRBJ1-1	many	.	CASSPNGIGLNTEAFF	TGTGCCAGCAGCCCTAATGGAATTGGGCTGAACACTGAAGCTTTCTTT
TRBV6-6	TRBJ2-3	.	TRBD2	CASSYATSADTQYF	TGTGCCAGCAGTTACGCAACTAGCGCAGATACGCAGTATTTT
TRBV29-1	TRBJ1-2	few	.	CSVGTDGYTF	TGCAGCGTTGGGACTGATGGCTACACCTTC
TRBV7-9	TRBJ2-5	.	.	CASSRLETQYF	TGTGCCAGCAGCCGTCTGGAGACCCAGTACTTC
TRBV12-3/TRBV12-4	TRBJ2-1	.	TRBD2	CASSTGLAGARPYNEQFF	TGTGCCAGCAGCACGGGACTAGCGGGGGCCCGCCCCTACAATGAGCAGTTCTTC
TRBV12-3/TRBV12-4	TRBJ1-3	many	.	CASSSRAGNTIYF	TGTGCCAGCAGTTCCCGAGCTGGAAACACCATATATTTT
TRBV11-2	TRBJ2-3	.	TRBD2	CASSTVGGAGTQYF	TGTGCCAGCAGCACGGTCGGGGGGGCGGGTACGCAGTATTTT
TRBV5-1	TRBJ1-3	many	.	CASSPAGPGISGNTIYF	TGCGCCAGCAGCCCGGCCGGCCCAGGGATCTCTGGAAACACCATATATTTT
TRBV20-1	TRBJ2-3	many	.	CSATLGGVTDTQYF	TGCAGTGCAACCTTGGGCGGGGTAACAGATACGCAGTATTTT
TRBV4-1	TRBJ2-3	.	TRBD2	CASSQRTSGGSDTQYF	TGCGCCAGCAGCCAAAGGACTAGCGGGGGTTCAGATACGCAGTATTTT
TRBV12-3/TRBV12-4	TRBJ2-3	many	.	CASSLVFTTSTDTQYF	TGTGCCAGCAGTTTAGTTTTCACTACTAGCACAGATACGCAGTATTTT
TRBV30	TRBJ1-1	.	.	CAWTAGPNTEAFF	TGTGCCTGGACCGCCGGGCCGAACACTGAAGCTTTCTTT
TRBV5-4	TRBJ2-3	few	TRBD1	CASRRDRTTDTQYF	TGTGCCAGCAGGCGGGACAGGACCACAGATACGCAGTATTTT
TRBV7-3	TRBJ1-2	many	.	CASSPTGNGGYTF	TGTGCCAGCAGCCCAACAGGGAATGGCGGCTACACCTTC
TRBV27	TRBJ2-2	.	.	CASSWASTGELYF	TGTGCCAGCAGTTGGGCGAGCACCGGAGAGCTGTATTTT
TRBV14	TRBJ2-1	many	.	CASSPFYNEQFF	TGTGCCAGCAGCCCATTTTACAATGAGCAGTTCTTC
TRBV5-6	TRBJ2-1	.	.	CASSLVGVGEQFF	TGTGCCAGCAGCTTGGTGGGGGTGGGTGAGCAGTTCTTC
TRBV28	TRBJ2-3	many	TRBD2	CASSIAGGVDTQYF	TGTGCCAGCAGTATAGCGGGGGGAGTAGATACGCAGTATTTT
TRBV7-9	TRBJ2-7	few	.	CASSLTGRAYEQYF	TGTGCCAGCAGCTTAACAGGGCGAGCCTACGAGCAGTACTTC
TRBV27	TRBJ1-6	medium-sized	.	CASSTGTEGSPLHF	TGTGCCAGCAGTACCGGGACCGAGGGTTCACCCCTCCACTTT
TRBV10-3	TRBJ2-5	many	.	CAISEGLSQETQYF	TGTGCCATCAGCGAGGGACTTTCACAAGAGACCCAGTACTTC
TRBV5-1	TRBJ2-1	few	.	CASSHTSGAGNEQFF	TGCGCCAGCAGCCACACGAGCGGCGCCGGCAATGAGCAGTTCTTC
TRBV19	TRBJ2-1	many	TRBD2	CASSILGLAGGPGYNEQFF	TGTGCCAGTAGTATCTTAGGACTAGCGGGGGGGCCGGGTTACAATGAGCAGTTCTTC
TRBV6-1	TRBJ1-5	medium-sized	.	CASRKTPYSNQPQHF	TGTGCCAGCAGGAAGACACCCTATAGCAATCAGCCCCAGCATTTT
TRBV5-1	TRBJ1-1	many	.	CASGTGGYRPQEAFF	TGCGCCAGCGGGACTGGGGGTTACCGACCTCAAGAAGCTTTCTTT
TRBV29-1	TRBJ2-1	.	.	CSVVGRAVLYDEQFF	TGCAGCGTTGTCGGTCGGGCAGTTCTGTACGATGAGCAGTTCTTC
TRBV6-1	TRBJ1-2	medium-sized	TRBD1	CASTDRTGSNYGYTF	TGTGCCAGCACTGATCGGACAGGGAGTAACTATGGCTACACCTTC
TRBV20-1	TRBJ2-3	many	.	CSARSAPADTQYF	TGCAGTGCTAGATCAGCTCCCGCAGATACGCAGTATTTT
TRBV4-1	TRBJ1-3	many	.	CASSQQQGSGNTIYF	TGCGCCAGCAGCCAACAACAGGGCTCCGGAAACACCATATATTTT
TRBV6-7	TRBJ1-1	many	.	CASSYEFLNTEAFF	TGTGCCAGCAGTTACGAGTTTCTGAACACTGAAGCTTTCTTT
TRBV6-2/TRBV6-3	TRBJ1-1	.	.	CATRGRGTNTEAFF	TGTGCCACCAGGGGCAGGGGTACTAACACTGAAGCTTTCTTT
TRBV11-2	TRBJ2-5	many	.	CASSLEGLFGETQYF	TGTGCCAGCAGCTTAGAAGGCCTATTCGGAGAGACCCAGTACTTC
TRBV2	TRBJ2-5	few	.	CASSAEGREETQYF	TGTGCCAGCAGCGCCGAAGGCAGGGAAGAGACCCAGTACTTC
TRBV11-2	TRBJ2-3	many	.	CASSFGEAPGTQYF	TGTGCCAGCAGCTTCGGGGAAGCCCCCGGTACGCAGTATTTT
TRBV27	TRBJ1-2	many	.	CASSLRRGVYGYTF	TGTGCCAGCAGTTTACGTCGGGGGGTCTATGGCTACACCTTC
TRBV27	TRBJ1-2	medium-sized	TRBD1	CASSLTGQNYGYTF	TGTGCCAGCAGTTTGACGGGACAGAACTATGGCTACACCTTC
TRBV20-1	TRBJ2-7	many	.	CSARTTLVSYEQYF	TGCAGTGCTAGGACGACCTTAGTATCCTACGAGCAGTACTTC
TRBV7-2	TRBJ1-5	many	.	CASSSSGRASNQPQHF	TGTGCCAGCAGCTCCTCCGGGAGGGCTAGCAATCAGCCCCAGCATTTT
TRBV29-1	TRBJ2-1	.	TRBD2	CSVEGGSSYNEQFF	TGCAGCGTTGAAGGCGGGAGCTCCTACAATGAGCAGTTCTTC
TRBV11-2	TRBJ1-2	few	.	CASSLDRGDYGYTF	TGTGCCAGCAGCTTAGATAGGGGGGACTATGGCTACACCTTC